The clone carrying this TCR beta chain appeared a single time. Its antigen is unknown. The CDR3 is 16 residues long. The protocol was immunoSEQ multiplex PCR, while the TCRdb copy is restricted to in-frame clones and leaves out a portion. The data show approximately 67,000 clones, roughly four fifths seen once. This specimen belongs to a study of OX40 agonist ivuxolimab in advanced cancers. Study context: Dose-escalation patients suffered from hepatocellular carcinoma, melanoma, renal cell or head and neck cancer.

Study-wide findings and caveats: Low clonal expansion, among the lowest seen, marked partial responders at 0.1-3.0 mg/kg.

This sequence was found in an adult with an advanced solid tumor such as melanoma, head and neck, liver or kidney cancer. Sequenced here: CD4+ or CD8+ T cells sorted from blood, sampled in a trial of the OX40 agonist ivuxolimab. J is TRBJ2-3 and V is TRBV21-1; TRBD2 is the table's D call, not checked against the DNA. TRBV21-1 is termed a pseudogene. The CDR3 DNA sequence: TGTGCCAGCAGCAGTGGACTAGCGGACGACACAGATACGCAGTATTTT. Amino acids: CASSSGLADDTDTQYF.